Listed here are 9 T cell receptor beta chains from one sample, sequenced in a study of T cell repertoires in cytomegalovirus infection. TCRdb itself ran the reads through MiXCR, one entry per CDR3 protein. The table shows some 600,000 distinct CDR3 sequences, with less than 25% occurring only once. Sequencing input: CD8+ T cells from PBMCs. Receptors were obtained from a human donor in good health (CMV status not recorded). Some clones in this sample may be carry-over from other donors' samples.

This clonotype was counted a few times. The chain employs TRBV20-1 and TRBJ2-7, with 12 bases matching TRBD2. CDR3 length: 19 amino acids. The ends lost 1 base at V and 1 base at J; junction bases unmatched: 14. Germline V CDR1 and CDR2: DFQATT, SNEGSKA (reference sequence). The DNA for the CDR3 is TGCAGTGCTAGAGCCCTAGCGGGGGGGCCTTTCGCGACGTCCTACGAGCAGTACGTC. Residues: CSARALAGGPFATSYEQYV.

In this sample, this clonotype turned up a few times. This chain connects TRBV2 to TRBJ2-7; D could derive from TRBD1 or TRBD2 (5 bases each). The CDR3 covers 12 residues. Per the germline V gene, CDR1 is SNHLY and CDR2 is FYNNEI. The ends were cut back, 6 bases at V and 11 bases at J, with 17 bases in the middle. CDR3: CASRAGTRSEYF. The CDR3 nucleotides are TGTGCCAGCAGAGCCGGGACCCGGAGCGAGTACTTC. Supplemented by reference TRBV2 and TRBJ2-7, the full variable domain reads EPEVTQTPSHQVTQMGQEVILRCVPISNHLYFYWYRQILGQKVEFLVSFYNNEISEKSEIFDDQFSVERPDGSNFTLKIRSTKLEDSAMYFCASRAGTRSEYFGPGTRLTVT.

V and J are TRBV20-1 and TRBJ1-1; TRBD1 might be the D (6 bases). CDR1 is DFQATT, CDR2 SNEGSKA, per germline (reference sequence). There are 13 residues in the CDR3. Trimming cost V 2 bases and J 11 bases, with 18 bases left between them. CDR3 residues: CSARPRSQGWAFF. The CDR3 region has the DNA TGCAGTGCTAGACCCCGCAGCCAGGGGTGGGCTTTCTTT.

The chain uses TRBV5-1 and TRBJ2-3; D possibly uses TRBD1 or TRBD2 (5 bases each). The CDR3 is made up of 17 amino acids. The V end was cut by 3 bases, the J end by 3 bases, with 20 bases between. Germline CDR1 SGHRS, CDR2 YFSETQ. CDR3 residues: CASSSGLQDWGTDTQYF. CDR3 coding DNA: TGCGCCAGCAGCTCAGGTCTACAGGACTGGGGGACAGATACGCAGTATTTT. Full variable domain (rest looked up from reference TRBV5-1 and TRBJ2-3): KAGVTQTPRYLIKTRGQQVTLSCSPISGHRSVSWYQQTPGQGLQFLFEYFSETQRNKGNFPGRFSGRQFSNSRSEMNVSTLELGDSALYLCASSSGLQDWGTDTQYFGPGTRLTVL.

This clonotype was counted at least ten times. V and J are TRBV7-8 and TRBJ1-2; D is unresolved. CDR1 is SGHVS and CDR2 is FQNEAQ in the germline V gene. V was trimmed by 1 base and J by 6 bases, leaving 6 bases between them. The CDR3 sequence is 12 residues long. In DNA, the CDR3 is TGTGCCAGCAGCTTAGACATGAATGGCTACACCTTC. Translation gives CASSLDMNGYTF.

This chain joins TRBV4-3 and TRBJ1-2; D unresolved. The V end was cut by 4 bases, the J end by 3 bases, with 18 bases between. Germline lookup yields CDR1 LGHNA and CDR2 YSLEER. CDR3 length: 16 residues. The CDR3 region is CASSPKERDGDYGYTF. Written as DNA, the CDR3 is TGCGCCAGCAGCCCCAAGGAAAGGGATGGGGACTATGGCTACACCTTC.

Comment on this clonotype: The germline gene is not matched at one end of the junction; a read error may be the cause. V and J are TRBV4-1 and TRBJ2-1; no clear D. The CDR3 sequence is 16 residues long. Germline V gene lookup returns CDR1 MGHRA and CDR2 YSYEKL. DNA for the CDR3: TGCGCCAGCAGCCAAGAAGTGGCATACTCCTACAATGAGCAGTCCTTC. Its protein product is CASSQEVAYSYNEQSF.

This clonotype was detected a few times. V is TRBV6-2 or TRBV6-3 and J is TRBJ2-1; D unclear. CDR3 length: 17 amino acids. Trimming removed 0 bases from V and 0 bases from J, with 12 bases in between. The V gene's germline CDR1 is MNHEY and CDR2 SVGEGT. In nucleotides, the CDR3 is TGTGCCAGCAGTTACTCGAACGAACTGTTCTCCTACAATGAGCAGTTCTTC. It codes for CASSYSNELFSYNEQFF.

This chain links TRBV29-1 with TRBJ1-2; 10 nucleotides agree with TRBD1. CDR1 and CDR2 from the germline V gene are SQVTM and ANQGSEA. There are 13 residues in the CDR3. Trimming cost V 7 bases and J 7 bases; bases outside gene matches: 9. The CDR3 reads CSAGRTGGGGYTF. The CDR3 region has the DNA TGCAGCGCTGGGAGGACAGGGGGAGGTGGCTACACCTTC.